This TCR beta chain was identified during a study of radiotherapy plus CTLA-4 blockade in lung cancer. The assay was immunoSEQ multiplex PCR, and TCRdb's table has in-frame clones only and misses some. The table records roughly 59,000 clones, roughly 76% of them present only once. Concerning this clone itself: As yet, its antigen is unknown.

Study-level points and caveats: The best prediction of response reportedly came from early blood T cell clone dynamics, with interferon-beta.

The V segment lost 7 bases and the J segment 4 bases; nucleotides outside the gene matches: 9. Germline values: CDR1 MNHNS, CDR2 SASEGT. The CDR3 is 15 residues long. This chain connects TRBV6-1 to TRBJ2-1; 8 nucleotides match TRBD1. The specimen was peripheral blood, collected from a patient treated with radiotherapy plus ipilimumab. This receptor was identified in a human donor with non-small cell lung cancer whose response to radiotherapy plus ipilimumab could not be evaluated. The CDR3 DNA sequence: TGTGCCAGCACTTCCGGGACAGGACCTTACAATGAGCAGTTCTTC. Protein product: CASTSGTGPYNEQFF.